A selection of T cell receptor beta chains follows, all from one sample in a study of blood T cell repertoires in COVID-19. Only in-frame clones appear in the TCRdb table, and some are missing; sequencing was by immunoSEQ multiplex PCR. The sample comprises approximately 130,000 clones, more than 75% of which are singletons, and approximately 16% rests with the top ten. The material sequenced was peripheral blood. These receptors came from a woman between 45 and 60 years old who had recovered from COVID-19. Each CDR3 is given with its conserved first and last residue. A D gene is named only where the DNA matches it firmly. Only some rows state a clone size, as once, few, many or a class for expanded clones.

TRBJ2-7 | TRBV27 | NA | NA | TGTGCCAGCAGTTCCCGGTATTTCTCCTACGAGCAGTACTTC | CASSSRYFSYEQYF
TRBJ2-7 | TRBV27 | NA | NA | TGTGCCAGCAGCGACAGTGGCTACGAGCAGTACTTC | CASSDSGYEQYF
TRBJ1-6 | TRBV2 | once | NA | TGTGCCAGCGGCCAGAGGGGAGAAAGAACGTGGGGGGGGATTAGAAATTCACCCCTCCACTTT | CASGQRGERTWGGIRNSPLHF
TRBJ1-5 | TRBV6-5 | NA | NA | TGTGCCAGCACCACAGGGTATCAGCCCCAGCATTTT | CASTTGYQPQHF
TRBJ1-1 | TRBV27 | NA | NA | TGTGCCAGCAGTTCGGCCGAACAGGGCGCTGAAGCTTTCTTT | CASSSAEQGAEAFF
TRBJ1-3 | TRBV27 | NA | NA | TGTGCCAGCAGAGGAACTACAGGAGGGCGTTCTGGAAACACCATATATTTT | CASRGTTGGRSGNTIYF
TRBJ2-1 | TRBV18 | NA | TRBD1 | TGTGCCAGCTCACCGAAACCGGGACAGCTAAGTAATGAGCAGTTCTTC | CASSPKPGQLSNEQFF
TRBJ2-1 | TRBV19 | NA | TRBD2 | TGTGCCAGTAGCCCGGGACTAGGCTACAATGAGCAGTTCTTC | CASSPGLGYNEQFF
TRBJ1-1 | TRBV10-3 | NA | TRBD1 | TGTGCCATCAGTCCCTCGGACAGGGGAACTGAAGCTTTCTTT | CAISPSDRGTEAFF
TRBJ2-7 | TRBV7-8 | NA | NA | TGTGCCAGCAGCCCGAGCCGGGACACTCGCTCCTACGAGCAGTACTTC | CASSPSRDTRSYEQYF
TRBJ2-7 | TRBV6-5 | NA | TRBD2 | TGTGCCAGTTCCCTCGGGGGGGGCGAGCAGTACTTC | CASSLGGGEQYF
TRBJ1-1 | TRBV5-1 | NA | TRBD1 | TGCGCCAGCAGCTTGTCGGGACAGATGAACACTGAAGCTTTCTTT | CASSLSGQMNTEAFF
TRBJ2-6 | TRBV24-1 | NA | NA | TGTGCCACCAGTGACCACGACAGGGCCAACGTCCTGACTTTC | CATSDHDRANVLTF
TRBJ2-5 | TRBV11-3 | NA | TRBD2 | TGTGCCAGCAGCACAAGCTTCGGGAGGGCCGAAGAGACCCAGTACTTC | CASSTSFGRAEETQYF
TRBJ2-7 | TRBV5-6 | NA | NA | TGTGCCAGCAGCACGGGACTGAGCTCCTACGAGCAGTACTTC | CASSTGLSSYEQYF
TRBJ2-1 | TRBV5-1 | NA | TRBD1 | TGCGCCAGCAGCTTCCGAGACAGGGACAATGAGCAGTTCTTC | CASSFRDRDNEQFF
TRBJ1-6 | TRBV27 | few | TRBD1 | TGTGCCAGCAGTTTAAGCCCAGGGGGCAATTCACCCCTCCACTTT | CASSLSPGGNSPLHF
TRBJ1-6 | TRBV11-2 | NA | TRBD1 | TGTGCCAGCAGCCCCGACAGGGTCAATTCACCCCTCCACTTT | CASSPDRVNSPLHF
TRBJ1-6 | TRBV18 | NA | NA | TGTGCCAGCTCACCAGGGAGCTCCTATAATTCACCCCTCCACTTT | CASSPGSSYNSPLHF
TRBJ2-7 | TRBV11-2 | NA | NA | TGTGCCAGCAGCCCTCCGGGATCGGGTTCCTACGAGCAGTACTTC | CASSPPGSGSYEQYF
TRBJ1-2 | TRBV11-3 | NA | NA | TGTGCCAGCAGCTCCGGGACAAGCAACTATGGCTACACCTTC | CASSSGTSNYGYTF
TRBJ2-7 | TRBV5-4 | NA | NA | TGTGCCAGCAGCTCTGATAGTATCTACTACGAGCAGTACTTC | CASSSDSIYYEQYF
TRBJ1-1 | TRBV4-3 | NA | NA | TGCGCCAGCAGCCTCGAAGGGGGTGAAGCTTTCTTT | CASSLEGGEAFF
TRBJ2-3 | TRBV7-9 | NA | NA | TGTGCCAGCAGCTTAGCGTCGGGCGGGTCTAGCACAGATACGCAGTATTTT | CASSLASGGSSTDTQYF
TRBJ1-2 | TRBV16 | NA | NA | TGTGCCAGCAGCCAAACGACAGAGTATGGCTACACCTTC | CASSQTTEYGYTF
TRBJ1-4 | TRBV15 | once | TRBD1 | TGTGCCACCAGCAGAGATGGGAGGACAGGCTGGAATGAAAAACTGTTTTTT | CATSRDGRTGWNEKLFF
TRBJ2-7 | TRBV11-2 | NA | TRBD2 | TGTGCCAGCAGCCTGGGGACTAGCGGCTACGAGCAGTACTTC | CASSLGTSGYEQYF
TRBJ2-7 | TRBV6-2/TRBV6-3 | NA | NA | TGTGCCAGCAGTGTAAGCAGGGTGGGGGAGCAGTACTTC | CASSVSRVGEQYF
TRBJ2-1 | TRBV10-3 | NA | NA | TGTGCCATCAGTGGATTAGCGGAAACGAACAATGAGCAGTTCTTC | CAISGLAETNNEQFF
TRBJ2-5 | TRBV2 | NA | NA | TGTGCCAGCAGTGAAAACAGGCGGGAGACCCAGTACTTC | CASSENRRETQYF
TRBJ2-4 | TRBV5-1 | NA | NA | TGCGCCAGCAGCTTGGGGACAAACTTCCAAGCAAACATTCAGTACTTC | CASSLGTNFQANIQYF
TRBJ1-5 | TRBV15 | NA | NA | TGTGCCACCAGCAGACAGTTCGATCAGCCCCAGCATTTT | CATSRQFDQPQHF
TRBJ1-1 | TRBV18 | NA | TRBD1 | TGTGCCAGCTCACCACCGGAGGGGGCTGGCACTGAAGCTTTCTTT | CASSPPEGAGTEAFF
TRBJ1-1 | TRBV15 | NA | NA | TGTGCCACCAGCAGCTACAGGGACACTGAAGCTTTCTTT | CATSSYRDTEAFF
TRBJ1-2 | TRBV29-1 | NA | NA | TGCAGCGTAGAGAAACGGGGATACACCTTC | CSVEKRGYTF
TRBJ1-1 | TRBV29-1 | NA | NA | TGCAGCGTTGAAGATGGAGGGAACACTGAAGCTTTCTTT | CSVEDGGNTEAFF
TRBJ2-7 | TRBV5-1 | NA | NA | TGCGCCAGCAGCCCCGACTCGACGGAGCAGTACTTC | CASSPDSTEQYF
TRBJ2-7 | TRBV13 | NA | NA | TGTGCCAGCAGCTCGAGCGGCTACGAGCAGTACTTC | CASSSSGYEQYF
TRBJ1-5 | TRBV2 | NA | NA | TGTGCCAGTAGACGGGACAACAATCAGCCCCAGCATTTT | CASRRDNNQPQHF
TRBJ2-1 | TRBV6-4 | NA | NA | TGTGCCAGCAGCGCGTTGGCGGGACCCTACAATGAGCAGTTCTTC | CASSALAGPYNEQFF
TRBJ2-3 | TRBV6-1 | NA | TRBD2 | TGTGCCAGCAGTGAATGGCGGGGGGGCCGCACAGATACGCAGTATTTT | CASSEWRGGRTDTQYF
TRBJ2-5 | TRBV2 | NA | NA | TGTGCCAGCAGTTTTCAGATTCAAGAGACCCAGTACTTC | CASSFQIQETQYF
TRBJ2-1 | TRBV3-1/TRBV3-2 | NA | NA | TGTGCCAGCAGCCATTGGCGGAGCTCCTACAATGAGCAGTTCTTC | CASSHWRSSYNEQFF
TRBJ2-1 | TRBV6-5 | NA | TRBD2 | TGTGCCAGCCACCTAGCGGGGGCCAATGAGCAGTTCTTC | CASHLAGANEQFF
TRBJ1-1 | TRBV27 | NA | TRBD1 | TGTGCCAGCAGTTTATCCCGGGGCAGGGGGCTAACTGAAGCTTTCTTT | CASSLSRGRGLTEAFF
TRBJ1-2 | TRBV6-6 | once | NA | TGTGCCAGCAGTAAGGAGGGGGGCTACACCTTC | CASSKEGGYTF
TRBJ2-1 | TRBV7-6 | NA | TRBD2 | TGTGCCAGCAGCCCTTTTAGCGGGTCCAAGAATGAGCAGTTCTTC | CASSPFSGSKNEQFF
TRBJ2-6 | TRBV6-2/TRBV6-3 | NA | NA | TGTGCCAGCAGTAACGGGGGTTATTCTGGGGCCAACGTCCTGACTTTC | CASSNGGYSGANVLTF
TRBJ2-7 | TRBV2 | few | TRBD2 | TGTGCCAGCGGGTGGGAGGGCAAGTACGAGCAGTACTTC | CASGWEGKYEQYF
TRBJ1-2 | TRBV3-1/TRBV3-2 | once | NA | TGTGCCAGCAGCCCCGGAGGCTATGGCTACACCTTC | CASSPGGYGYTF
TRBJ2-7 | TRBV5-1 | NA | NA | TGCGCCAGCAGCTTGGCACTGGGAGCGGTCGAGCAGTACTTC | CASSLALGAVEQYF
TRBJ2-3 | TRBV24-1 | NA | TRBD1 | TGTGCCACCAGTGATTTGAGGCAGGGGGCCGATACGCAGTATTTT | CATSDLRQGADTQYF
TRBJ2-7 | TRBV7-8 | NA | TRBD2 | TGTGCCAGCAGCTCAAGAGCGGGAGGGCCCTACGAGCAGTACTTC | CASSSRAGGPYEQYF